This T cell receptor (beta chain) was observed in a study of blood T cell repertoires in COVID-19. In the study overall: Samples of COVID-19 (acute and convalescent) were obtained from the United States, Italy and Spain.

CDR3 length equals 13 residues. Germline CDR1 ENHRY, CDR2 SYGVKD. Germline trimming cut 5 bases from V and 1 base from J; bases unmatched to any gene: 1. Per the original methods: Reference gene primers were amplified, and this amplification served to estimate nucleated cell counts. TCRdb keeps only in-frame clones here, not all; method: immunoSEQ multiplex PCR. That table is the source of V, J and clone size, and D and trimming were worked out from the DNA. Altogether 61,000 or so clones are present, more than 70% being singletons, with the ten largest covering around 21%. This clonotype was sampled from a woman between 50 and 59 years old with active or convalescent COVID-19. V gene TRBV10-3 combines with J gene TRBJ2-5, with 7 positions matching TRBD1. Sequenced input: peripheral blood. The CDR3 spells CAISWTGQETQYF. CDR3 bases: TGTGCCATCAGTTGGACAGGCCAAGAGACCCAGTACTTC.